The rows below give T cell receptor beta chains drawn from one sample of a study of T cells in Graves' hyperthyroidism and ophthalmopathy. TCRdb passed the multiplex PCR reads through MiXCR, listing each CDR3 protein once. The sample records a few hundred thousand distinct CDR3 sequences, about 46% being singletons. Sequenced: peripheral blood or thyroid tissue (not recorded which). These receptors all stem from an adult woman with Graves' disease, either hyperthyroidism or ophthalmopathy (not recorded which). Both conserved end residues are part of each CDR3. Where a row states a size, it is once, few, many or the class of an expanded clone; other rows omit it.

abundance	v_gene	j_gene	CDR3aa
few	TRBV28	TRBJ1-5	CATRYVQGAQQPQHF
-	TRBV6-1	TRBJ2-5	CASGEQPTGGYQETQYF
-	TRBV15	TRBJ1-1	CATSSATGNTEAFF
-	TRBV29-1	TRBJ2-5	CSDPVGAGQETQYF
many	TRBV5-1	TRBJ2-7	CATRIGTGQFLEQYF
few	TRBV29-1	TRBJ1-4	CSVVYRFGEKLFF
many	TRBV7-2	TRBJ2-3	CASSESDTQYF
-	TRBV7-8	TRBJ2-6	CASSRDPYGELGANVLTF
-	TRBV19	TRBJ2-7	CASRPRAYYYEQYF
many	TRBV30	TRBJ2-2	CAWSPRHTGELFF
few	TRBV5-8	TRBJ1-1	CASSQYREAFF
many	TRBV11-1	TRBJ2-6	CASSLDPGGANVLTF
-	TRBV4-1	TRBJ1-2	CASSQDFPAYGYTF
many	TRBV7-2	TRBJ1-2	CASSNPGQGSYGYTF
-	TRBV19	TRBJ1-2	CASSIGVGNYGYTF
many	TRBV10-3	TRBJ2-5	CAISGLGHLETQYF